These 25 T cell receptor beta chains came from one sample sequenced in a study of sequential checkpoint blockade in melanoma. Assay used: immunoSEQ multiplex PCR; TCRdb lists only in-frame clones, some missing. The profile shows some 6,100 clones, about 56% of them singletons. Treatment here: randomized to nivolumab then ipilimumab (arm A) or the reverse (arm B). Sequencing used CD8+ T cells sorted from blood (inferred from file names), obtained from a patient given nivolumab and ipilimumab in sequence. Receptors originate from a human donor with melanoma.

This clone rates as medium-sized (0.01 to 0.1%). This rearrangement joins TRBV5-6 to TRBJ1-5; possible D gene TRBD1, 6 bases. From germline, CDR1 is SGHDT and CDR2 YYEEEE. This CDR3 region has 15 residues. The V gene lost 0 bases and the J gene lost 3 bases, with 10 bases spanning the gap. The CDR3 is CASSLAGGYNQPQHF. CDR3 nucleotides: TGTGCCAGCAGCTTGGCGGGGGGCTACAATCAGCCCCAGCATTTT.

This rearrangement joins TRBV13 to TRBJ2-5; 7 positions agree with TRBD1. The J segment lost 9 bases and the V segment lost 5 bases, leaving 15 bases of the junction unmatched. Germline-derived CDR1 and CDR2 are PRHDT and FYEKMQ (reference sequence). This CDR3 contains 15 residues. CDR3 in amino acids: CASSPSAQGKLSQYF. CDR3 coding DNA: TGTGCCAGCAGCCCCAGCGCACAGGGGAAGTTGTCCCAGTACTTC.

V and J are TRBV4-3 and TRBJ2-7, with D possibly being TRBD2 (5 bases). The CDR3 loop spans 15 amino acids. CDR1 LGHNA and CDR2 YSLEER come from the germline V gene. Trimming removed 1 base at V and 0 bases at J, with 10 bases between. In DNA, the CDR3 is TGCGCCAGCAGCCAAGGGAGGCAAAGCTCCTACGAGCAGTACTTC. The encoded protein is CASSQGRQSSYEQYF.

This clone was counted a few times. This chain's CDR3 is CASSSLAGVYEQYF. In DNA, the CDR3 is TGTGCCAGTAGTTCCCTAGCGGGGGTCTACGAGCAGTACTTC. This chain joins TRBV19 and TRBJ2-7; 10 bases match TRBD2. The CDR3 has 14 amino acids. The trim removed 5 bases at V and 3 bases at J, leaving 4 bases unmatched. Looked up from germline, CDR1 is LNHDA and CDR2 is SQIVND (reference sequence).

The chain is built from TRBV13 and TRBJ2-4; TRBD2 aligns across 7 bases. Germline trimming cut 7 bases from V and 2 bases from J; bases unmatched to any gene: 2. This CDR3 region has 13 residues. CDR1 is PRHDT and CDR2 is FYEKMQ in the germline V gene (reference sequence). The CDR3 coding sequence is TGTGCCAGCATGCGGGGGTCCAAAAACATTCAGTACTTC. Translation gives CASMRGSKNIQYF.

This chain connects TRBV7-2 to TRBJ2-7; a possible D gene is TRBD1 (6 bases). The CDR3 extends over 15 amino acids. Germline assignment: CDR1 SGHTA and CDR2 FQGNSA. The V and J ends lost 0 bases and 7 bases respectively, with 16 bases between them. CDR3 sequence: CASSLAQGLVLEQYF. As DNA, the CDR3 is TGTGCCAGCAGCTTAGCACAGGGTTTGGTCCTTGAGCAGTACTTC.

This clone has more than one count but fewer than ten. The J gene is TRBJ2-7, the V gene TRBV29-1; 8 positions agree with TRBD2. Germline loops: CDR1 SQVTM, CDR2 ANQGSEA. The J segment lost 2 bases and the V segment lost 7 bases, leaving 7 bases of the junction unmatched. The CDR3 totals 13 residues. The CDR3 protein is CSAATSVTYEQYF. CDR3 DNA: TGCAGCGCTGCGACTAGCGTAACCTACGAGCAGTACTTC.

This clone was observed once. The rearrangement uses TRBV11-2 and TRBJ2-2; D gene unclear. With 7 bases removed from V and 6 bases from J, the gap between germline ends came to 6 bases. The CDR3 runs 11 residues. Germline assignment: CDR1 SGHAT and CDR2 FQNNGV. CDR3 DNA sequence: TGTGCCAGCAATGAGGCCGGGGAGCTGTTTTTT. This codes for CASNEAGELFF.

This chain connects TRBV4-3 to TRBJ2-3; TRBD1 aligns across 8 bases. The CDR3 contains 16 residues. The V segment lost 3 bases and the J segment 3 bases; nucleotides outside the gene matches: 8. Germline V gene lookup returns CDR1 LGHNA and CDR2 YSLEER. The CDR3 region is CASSQTTGAGTDTQYF. In DNA form, the CDR3 reads TGCGCCAGCAGCCAGACGACAGGGGCGGGGACAGATACGCAGTATTTT.

The chain uses TRBV13 and TRBJ2-2, with 7 bases matching TRBD2. Germline V gives CDR1 PRHDT, CDR2 FYEKMQ (reference sequence). The CDR3 has 15 amino acids. Unmatched junction bases numbered 5, after V lost 7 bases and J lost 0 bases. CDR3: CASTHGRANTGELFF. The CDR3 DNA reads as TGTGCCAGCACTCATGGGAGGGCGAACACCGGGGAGCTGTTTTTT.

V is TRBV6-1 and J is TRBJ2-1, with a tentative D call TRBD1 (6 bases). V was cut by 7 bases and J by 6 bases, with 19 bases left in between. The germline gives CDR1 MNHNS, CDR2 SASEGT. CDR3 length: 15 amino acids. The CDR3 loop reads CASKAAAGAFNEQFF. The CDR3 DNA sequence: TGTGCCAGCAAAGCGGCGGCAGGGGCGTTCAATGAGCAGTTCTTC.

The chain employs TRBV4-1 and TRBJ2-3; D gene uncertain. Germline V lookup: CDR1 MGHRA, CDR2 YSYEKL. There are 14 residues in the CDR3. V lost 6 bases and J lost 1, with 11 bases in between. The CDR3 sequence is CASSPIQGTDTQYF. The CDR3 DNA follows: TGCGCCAGCAGTCCGATTCAGGGCACAGATACGCAGTATTTT.

This chain connects TRBV2 to TRBJ2-1; D possibly corresponds to TRBD2 (6 bases). The CDR3 sequence is 13 residues long. V dropped 8 bases and J dropped 8 bases, with 16 bases sitting between them. CDR1 and CDR2 (germline): SNHLY, FYNNEI. The CDR3 sequence: CASGEEGRDEQFF. CDR3 coding DNA: TGTGCCAGCGGGGAGGAAGGTAGGGATGAGCAGTTCTTC.

The chain recombines TRBV13 with TRBJ2-7, with D possibly matching TRBD2 (5 bases). The CDR3 loop spans 13 amino acids. Trimming shortened V by 5 bases and J by 7 bases, and 15 bases separated the two germline ends. Per the germline V gene, CDR1 is PRHDT and CDR2 is FYEKMQ (reference sequence). The CDR3 DNA reads TGTGCCAGCAGCACGGGGAGATACGGGGAGCAGTACTTC. This encodes CASSTGRYGEQYF.

The rearrangement joins TRBV10-2 to TRBJ2-2; unclear D gene. V gave up 7 bases and J gave up 5 bases, with 14 bases separating them. Germline-derived CDR1 and CDR2 are WSHSY and SAAADI. This CDR3 is built from 14 residues. The DNA for the CDR3 is TGCGCCAGCAAAGTACTATCCCTAACCGGGGAGCTGTTTTTT. This translates into CASKVLSLTGELFF.

In its sample, this clone was seen a few times. The V gene is TRBV19, the J gene TRBJ1-2, with D uncertain. Trimming removed 1 base from V and 5 bases from J, with 17 bases in between. Germline assignment: CDR1 LNHDA and CDR2 SQIVND (reference sequence). This CDR3 contains 16 residues. This CDR3 reads CASSIVLESADYGYTF. The CDR3 nucleotides are TGTGCCAGTAGTATAGTTTTGGAGTCAGCAGATTATGGCTACACCTTC.

J is TRBJ1-1 and V is TRBV7-6; D unclear. The CDR3 covers 16 residues. V was pared by 5 bases and J by 0 bases, with 16 bases between. Germline V CDR1 and CDR2: SGHVS, FNYEAQ. CDR3 protein: CASSPRDAGVNTEAFF. The DNA for the CDR3 is TGTGCCAGCAGCCCCCGCGACGCCGGAGTGAACACTGAAGCTTTCTTT. Looking up the rest from reference TRBV7-6 and TRBJ1-1 gives the full variable domain: GAGVSQSPRYKVTKRGQDVALRCDPISGHVSLYWYRQALGQGPEFLTYFNYEAQQDKSGLPNDRFSAERPEGSISTLTIQRTEQRDSAMYRCASSPRDAGVNTEAFFGQGTRLTVV.

The rearrangement uses TRBV5-8 and TRBJ1-1, with no clear D. The germline V gene has CDR1 SGHTS and CDR2 YDEGEE. The CDR3 has 15 residues. V shed 1 base and J shed 1 base, with 11 bases lying between them. This CDR3 reads CASSLYPGSNTEAFF. In nucleotides, the CDR3 is TGTGCCAGCAGCTTGTATCCAGGTTCGAACACTGAAGCTTTCTTT.

The rearrangement uses TRBV10-1 and TRBJ2-3; tentative D call: TRBD2 (5 bases). Per the germline V gene, CDR1 is WNHNN and CDR2 is SYGVQD (reference sequence). This CDR3 is built from 14 residues. V lost 5 bases, J lost 0 bases, and 9 bases lay in between. The CDR3 coding sequence is TGCGCCAGCAGTCCGGACTCTAGCACAGATACGCAGTATTTT. As protein: CASSPDSSTDTQYF.

This clone was seen more than once but under ten times. The chain couples TRBV4-1 to TRBJ2-1; 10 bases align to TRBD2. This CDR3 is built from 15 residues. The V gene end was trimmed by 2 bases and the J gene end by 7 bases; junction bases not matched to a gene: 5. CDR1 is MGHRA and CDR2 is YSYEKL in the germline V gene. Written as DNA, the CDR3 is TGCGCCAGCAGCCAATTGGCAGCGGGAGGGAATGAGCAGTTCTTC. It encodes CASSQLAAGGNEQFF.

In this sample, this clone turned up a few times. The chain uses TRBV19 and TRBJ2-7; 10 bases fit TRBD1. Germline V gene lookup returns CDR1 LNHDA and CDR2 SQIVND (reference sequence). The ends lost 4 bases at V and 2 bases at J; junction bases unmatched: 5. CDR3 size: 15 residues. CDR3 DNA sequence: TGTGCCAGTAGTAGGGGGACAGGGGCTGCCTACGAGCAGTACTTC. Its translation is CASSRGTGAAYEQYF.

J is TRBJ2-1 and V is TRBV4-1; 8 bases match TRBD2. The CDR3 loop spans 17 amino acids. The germline CDR1 and CDR2 sequences are MGHRA and YSYEKL. V lost 0 bases, J lost 2 bases, and 6 bases stayed unmatched. Here the CDR3 DNA reads TGCGCCAGCAGCCAAGACGTTGGGGGACTAGCCTACAATGAGCAGTTCTTC. Translating gives CASSQDVGGLAYNEQFF.

This clone was seen only a few times. V and J are TRBV7-2 and TRBJ2-3; no clear D gene. This CDR3 region has 14 residues. V shed 8 bases and J shed 6 bases, with 18 bases lying between them. CDR1 is SGHTA and CDR2 is FQGNSA in the germline V gene. The CDR3 bases are TGTGCCAGCGGTTTTGATCCTTTTAGTGATACGCAGTATTTT. Amino acids: CASGFDPFSDTQYF.

This chain connects TRBV13 to TRBJ2-1; 10 bases match TRBD2. Looked up from germline, CDR1 is PRHDT and CDR2 is FYEKMQ (reference sequence). The CDR3 consists of 15 residues. Trimming at V came to 3 bases and at J to 2 bases, leaving 1 base not matched to a gene. CDR3 loop: CASSFGTSAYNEQFF. The CDR3 coding sequence is TGTGCCAGCAGCTTCGGGACTAGCGCCTACAATGAGCAGTTCTTC.

The chain is built from TRBV5-4 and TRBJ1-3, with TRBD1 matching 7 bases. In germline, CDR1 is SGHNT, CDR2 YYREEE (reference sequence). This CDR3 contains 15 residues. V was pared by 4 bases and J by 2 bases, with 6 bases of the junction left unmatched. CDR3 in DNA: TGTGCCAGCAGCGTACAGGGGACGACTGGAAACACCATATATTTT. This sequence encodes CASSVQGTTGNTIYF.